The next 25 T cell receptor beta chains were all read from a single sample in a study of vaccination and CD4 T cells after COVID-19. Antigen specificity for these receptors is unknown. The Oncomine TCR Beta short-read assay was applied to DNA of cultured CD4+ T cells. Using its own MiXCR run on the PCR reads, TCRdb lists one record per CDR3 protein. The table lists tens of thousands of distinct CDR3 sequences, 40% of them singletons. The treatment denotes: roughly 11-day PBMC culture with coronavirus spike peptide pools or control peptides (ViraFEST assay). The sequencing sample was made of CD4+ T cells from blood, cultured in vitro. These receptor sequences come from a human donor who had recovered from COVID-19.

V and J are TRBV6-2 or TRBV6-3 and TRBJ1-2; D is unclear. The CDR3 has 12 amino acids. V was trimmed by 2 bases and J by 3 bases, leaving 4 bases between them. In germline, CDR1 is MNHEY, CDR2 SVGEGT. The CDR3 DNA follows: TGTGCCAGCAGTTACATTTACTATGGCTACACCTTC. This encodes CASSYIYYGYTF.

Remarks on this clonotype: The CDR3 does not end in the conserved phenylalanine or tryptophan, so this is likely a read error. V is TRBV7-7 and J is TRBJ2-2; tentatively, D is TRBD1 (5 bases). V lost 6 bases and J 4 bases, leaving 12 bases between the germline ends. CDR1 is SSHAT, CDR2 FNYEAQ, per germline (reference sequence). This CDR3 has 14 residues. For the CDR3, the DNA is TGTGCCAGCAGTCAGGCAGGGATCACCGGGGAGCTGTTTCTT. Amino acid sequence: CASSQAGITGELFL.

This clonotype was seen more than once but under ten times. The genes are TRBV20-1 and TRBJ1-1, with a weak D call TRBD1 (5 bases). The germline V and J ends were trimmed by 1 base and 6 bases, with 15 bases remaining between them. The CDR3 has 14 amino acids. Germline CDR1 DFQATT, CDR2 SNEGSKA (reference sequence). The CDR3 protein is CSARGGLSGSEAFF. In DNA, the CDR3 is TGCAGTGCTAGAGGGGGGTTGTCCGGGTCTGAAGCTTTCTTT.

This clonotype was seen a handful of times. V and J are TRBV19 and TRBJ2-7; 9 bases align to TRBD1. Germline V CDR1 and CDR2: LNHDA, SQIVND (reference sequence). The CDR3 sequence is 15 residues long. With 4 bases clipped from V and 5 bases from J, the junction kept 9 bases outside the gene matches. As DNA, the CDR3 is TGTGCCAGTAGTACTTTGGACAGGGGACGTGACGAGCAGTACTTC. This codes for CASSTLDRGRDEQYF.

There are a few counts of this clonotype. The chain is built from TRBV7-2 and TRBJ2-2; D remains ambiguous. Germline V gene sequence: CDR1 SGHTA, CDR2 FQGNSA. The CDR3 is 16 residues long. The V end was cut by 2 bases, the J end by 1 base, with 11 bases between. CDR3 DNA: TGTGCCAGCAGCTTAAACCATCCCGGGAACACCGGGGAGCTGTTTTTT. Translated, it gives CASSLNHPGNTGELFF.

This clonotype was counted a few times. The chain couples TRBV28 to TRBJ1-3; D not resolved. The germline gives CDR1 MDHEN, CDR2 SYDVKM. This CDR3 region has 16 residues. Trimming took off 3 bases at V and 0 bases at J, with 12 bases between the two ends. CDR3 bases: TGTGCCAGCAGTTTGGGATTGACGAACTCTGGAAACACCATATATTTT. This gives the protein CASSLGLTNSGNTIYF.

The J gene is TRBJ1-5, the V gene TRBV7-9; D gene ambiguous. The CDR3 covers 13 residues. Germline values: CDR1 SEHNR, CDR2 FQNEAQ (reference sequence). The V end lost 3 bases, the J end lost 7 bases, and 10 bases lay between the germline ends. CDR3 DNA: TGTGCCAGCAGCTTTGAGGGAAAACAGCCCCAGCATTTT. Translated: CASSFEGKQPQHF.

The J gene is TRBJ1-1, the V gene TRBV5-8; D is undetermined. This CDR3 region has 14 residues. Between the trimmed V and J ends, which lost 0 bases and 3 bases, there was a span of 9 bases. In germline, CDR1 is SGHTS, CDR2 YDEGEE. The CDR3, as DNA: TGTGCCAGCAGCTTGGCAGGAAGGGACACTGAAGCTTTCTTT. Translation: CASSLAGRDTEAFF.

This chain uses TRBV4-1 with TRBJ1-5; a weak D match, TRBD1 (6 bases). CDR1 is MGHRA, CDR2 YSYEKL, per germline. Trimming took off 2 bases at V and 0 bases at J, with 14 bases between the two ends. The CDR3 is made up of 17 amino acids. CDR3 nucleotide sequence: TGCGCCAGCAGCCAACCCCGCGGGACAAGTAGCAATCAGCCCCAGCATTTT. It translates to CASSQPRGTSSNQPQHF.

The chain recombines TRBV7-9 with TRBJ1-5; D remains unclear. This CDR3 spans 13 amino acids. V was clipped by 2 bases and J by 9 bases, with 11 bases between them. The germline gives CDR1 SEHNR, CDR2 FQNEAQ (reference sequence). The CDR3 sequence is CASSLMDSAPQHF. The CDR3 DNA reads TGTGCCAGCAGCTTAATGGATTCCGCGCCCCAGCATTTT.

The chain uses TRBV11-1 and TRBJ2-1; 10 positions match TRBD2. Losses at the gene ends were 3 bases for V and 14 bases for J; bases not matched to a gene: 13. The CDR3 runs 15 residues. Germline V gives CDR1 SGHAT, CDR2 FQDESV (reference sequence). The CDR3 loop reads CASSFKREGRGEEFF. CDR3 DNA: TGTGCCAGCAGCTTTAAGCGGGAGGGCCGGGGGGAGGAGTTCTTC.

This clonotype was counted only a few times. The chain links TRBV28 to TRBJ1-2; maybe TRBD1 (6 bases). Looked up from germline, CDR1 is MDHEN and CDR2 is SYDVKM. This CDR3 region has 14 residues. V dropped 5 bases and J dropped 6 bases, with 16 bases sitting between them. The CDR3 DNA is TGTGCCAGCAGTCAATACCCGGGACAACATGGCTACACCTTC. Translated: CASSQYPGQHGYTF.

CDR3 loop: CATSRDHVTGNYGYTF. DNA for the CDR3: TGTGCCACCAGCAGAGATCATGTGACAGGCAACTATGGCTACACCTTC. The chain is built from TRBV15 and TRBJ1-2; possibly TRBD1 for D (6 bases). Per the germline V gene, CDR1 is LNHNV and CDR2 is YYDKDF (reference sequence). Trimming left V 0 bases short and J 2 bases short, with 13 bases between. The CDR3 contains 16 residues. Full variable domain (missing parts from reference TRBV15 and TRBJ1-2): DAMVIQNPRYQVTQFGKPVTLSCSQTLNHNVMYWYQQKSSQAPKLLFHYYDKDFNNEADTPDNFQSRRPNTSFCFLDIRSPGLGDTAMYLCATSRDHVTGNYGYTFGSGTRLTVV.

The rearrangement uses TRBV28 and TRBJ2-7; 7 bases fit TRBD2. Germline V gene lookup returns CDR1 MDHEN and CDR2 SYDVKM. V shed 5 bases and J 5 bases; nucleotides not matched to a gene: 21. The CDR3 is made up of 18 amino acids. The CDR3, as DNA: TGTGCCAGCAGTCTACGTTCCATAAGTAGCGGGCATAGGGACGAGCAGTACTTC. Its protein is CASSLRSISSGHRDEQYF.

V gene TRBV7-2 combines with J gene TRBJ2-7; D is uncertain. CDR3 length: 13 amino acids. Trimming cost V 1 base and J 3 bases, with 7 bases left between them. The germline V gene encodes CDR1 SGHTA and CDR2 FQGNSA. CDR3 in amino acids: CASSLGRSYEQYF. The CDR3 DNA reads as TGTGCCAGCAGCTTAGGGCGAAGCTACGAGCAGTACTTC.

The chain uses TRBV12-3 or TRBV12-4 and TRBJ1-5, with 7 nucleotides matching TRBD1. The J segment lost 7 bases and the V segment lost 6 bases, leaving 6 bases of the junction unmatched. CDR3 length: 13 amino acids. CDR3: CASRPQGNQPQHF. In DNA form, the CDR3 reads TGTGCCAGCAGACCACAGGGGAACCAGCCCCAGCATTTT.

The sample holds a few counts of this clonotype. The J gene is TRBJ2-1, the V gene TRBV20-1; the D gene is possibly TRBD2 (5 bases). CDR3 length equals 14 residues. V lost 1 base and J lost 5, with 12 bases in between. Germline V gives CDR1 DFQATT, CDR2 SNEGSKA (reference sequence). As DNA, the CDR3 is TGCAGTGCTAGAGGTAGTAGCGCAAACAATGAGCAGTTCTTC. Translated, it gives CSARGSSANNEQFF.

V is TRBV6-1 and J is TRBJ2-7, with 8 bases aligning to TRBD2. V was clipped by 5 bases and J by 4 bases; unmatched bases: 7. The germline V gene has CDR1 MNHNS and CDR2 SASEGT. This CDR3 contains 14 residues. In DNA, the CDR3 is TGTGCCAGCAGTCAGGAGAGCGGGAGTTACGAGCAGTACTTC. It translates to CASSQESGSYEQYF.

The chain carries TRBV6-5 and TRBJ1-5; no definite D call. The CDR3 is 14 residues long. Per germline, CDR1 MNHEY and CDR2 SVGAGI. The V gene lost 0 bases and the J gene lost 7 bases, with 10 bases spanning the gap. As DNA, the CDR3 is TGTGCCAGCAGTTACTCCGACACCGGACAGCCCCAGCATTTT. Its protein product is CASSYSDTGQPQHF.

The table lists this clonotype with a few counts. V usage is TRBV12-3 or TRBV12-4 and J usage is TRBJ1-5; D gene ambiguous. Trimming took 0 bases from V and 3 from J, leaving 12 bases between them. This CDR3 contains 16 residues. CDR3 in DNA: TGTGCCAGCAGTTTAGCGTCGGGGTTGGCCAATCAGCCCCAGCATTTT. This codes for CASSLASGLANQPQHF.

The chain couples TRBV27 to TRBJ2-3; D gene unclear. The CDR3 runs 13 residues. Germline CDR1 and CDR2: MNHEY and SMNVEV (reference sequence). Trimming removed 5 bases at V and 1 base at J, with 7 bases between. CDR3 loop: CASSTRGTDTQYF. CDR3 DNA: TGTGCCAGCAGTACACGGGGCACAGATACGCAGTATTTT.

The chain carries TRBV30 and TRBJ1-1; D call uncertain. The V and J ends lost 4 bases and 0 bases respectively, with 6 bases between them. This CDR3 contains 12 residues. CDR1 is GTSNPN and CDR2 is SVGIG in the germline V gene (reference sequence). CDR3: CAWTLLNTEAFF. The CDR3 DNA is TGTGCCTGGACTTTGTTGAACACTGAAGCTTTCTTT.

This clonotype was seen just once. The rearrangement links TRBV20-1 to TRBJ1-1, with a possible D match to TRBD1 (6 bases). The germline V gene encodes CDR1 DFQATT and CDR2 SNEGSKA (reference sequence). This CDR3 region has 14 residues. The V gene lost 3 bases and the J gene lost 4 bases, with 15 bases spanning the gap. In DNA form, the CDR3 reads TGCAGTGCTAGCGGGGGCTTCATTGGCACTGAAGCTTTCTTT. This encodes CSASGGFIGTEAFF.

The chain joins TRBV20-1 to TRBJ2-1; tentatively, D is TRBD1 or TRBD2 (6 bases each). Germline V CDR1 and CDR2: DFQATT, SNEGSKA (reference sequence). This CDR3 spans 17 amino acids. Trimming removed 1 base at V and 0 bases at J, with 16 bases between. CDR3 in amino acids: CSARVIGGGVSYNEQFF. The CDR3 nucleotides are TGCAGTGCTAGAGTTATTGGGGGCGGGGTCTCCTACAATGAGCAGTTCTTC.

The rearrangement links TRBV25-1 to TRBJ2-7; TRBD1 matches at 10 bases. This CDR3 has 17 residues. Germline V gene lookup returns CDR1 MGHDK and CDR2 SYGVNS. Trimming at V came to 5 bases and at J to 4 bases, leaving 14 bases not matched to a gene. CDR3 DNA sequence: TGTGCCAGCAGTCGCCGCCTCGGGACAGGGGATAAATACGAGCAGTACTTC. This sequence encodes CASSRRLGTGDKYEQYF.